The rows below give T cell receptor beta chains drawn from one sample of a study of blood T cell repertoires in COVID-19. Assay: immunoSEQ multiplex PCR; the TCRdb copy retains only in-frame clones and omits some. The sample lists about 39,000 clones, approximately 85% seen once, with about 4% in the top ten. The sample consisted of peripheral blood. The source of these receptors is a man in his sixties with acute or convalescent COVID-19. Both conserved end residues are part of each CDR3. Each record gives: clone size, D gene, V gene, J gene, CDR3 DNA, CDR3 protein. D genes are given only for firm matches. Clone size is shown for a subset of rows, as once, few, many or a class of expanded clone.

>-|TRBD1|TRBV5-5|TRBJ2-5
TGTGCCAGCAGCTGGGGGACAGCCCAAGAGACCCAGTACTTC
CASSWGTAQETQYF
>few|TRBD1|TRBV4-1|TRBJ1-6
TGCGCCAGCAGCCAAGGCGACAGGGCCGGATCACCCCTCCACTTT
CASSQGDRAGSPLHF
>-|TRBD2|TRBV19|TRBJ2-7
TGTGCCAGTAGTGCCCCGGGGGGTGTATACGAGCAGTACTTC
CASSAPGGVYEQYF
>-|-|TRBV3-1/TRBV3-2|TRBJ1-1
TGTGCCAGCAGCCTAGCCTTGCAGACTGAAGCTTTCTTT
CASSLALQTEAFF
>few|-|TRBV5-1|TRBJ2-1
TGCGCCAGCAGCTTACGCGACAGGATATACAATGAGCAGTTCTTC
CASSLRDRIYNEQFF
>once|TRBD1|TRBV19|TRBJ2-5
TGTGCCAGCCAATCGACAGGGGGACGGGAGACCCAGTACTTC
CASQSTGGRETQYF
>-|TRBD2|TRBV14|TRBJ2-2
TGTGCCAGCAGCCCCCGGACTAGAAACACCGGGGAGCTGTTTTTT
CASSPRTRNTGELFF
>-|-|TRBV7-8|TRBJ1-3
TGTGCCAGCAGCTTACCCGGGACACGGAATGGAAACACCATATATTTT
CASSLPGTRNGNTIYF
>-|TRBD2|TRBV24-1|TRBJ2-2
TGTGCCACCAGTGGGGGTGGGACTAGCAACACCGGGGAGCTGTTTTTT
CATSGGGTSNTGELFF
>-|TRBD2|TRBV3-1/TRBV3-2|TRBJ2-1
TGTGCCAGCAGCCATGGGTCGCGGCTAGCGGGGGCCAATGAGCAGTTCTTC
CASSHGSRLAGANEQFF
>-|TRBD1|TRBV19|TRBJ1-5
TGTGCCACCAAGGACAGGATAGGTCAGCCCCAGCATTTT
CATKDRIGQPQHF
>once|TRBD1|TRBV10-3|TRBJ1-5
TGTGCCATCAGTGAGTCGACAGGGGGCAATCAGCCCCAGCATTTT
CAISESTGGNQPQHF
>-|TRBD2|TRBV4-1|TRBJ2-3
TGCGCCAGCAGCCCCTCCGGGAGGCTAGCGGGGTATGGGGATACGCAGTATTTT
CASSPSGRLAGYGDTQYF
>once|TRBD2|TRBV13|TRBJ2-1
TGTGCCAGCAGCCCCATCCTAGCGGGGGGGCCCTCCTACAATGAGCAGTTCTTC
CASSPILAGGPSYNEQFF
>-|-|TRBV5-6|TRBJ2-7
TGTGCCAGCAGCTTACAGGCCTACGAGCAGTACTTC
CASSLQAYEQYF
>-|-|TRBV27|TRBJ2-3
TGTGCCACCCGGGGACACGGGACAGATACGCAGTATTTT
CATRGHGTDTQYF
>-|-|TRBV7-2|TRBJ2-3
TGTGCCAGCAGCCTTCAAACAAGAGATACGCAGTATTTT
CASSLQTRDTQYF
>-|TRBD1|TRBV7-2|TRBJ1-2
TGTGCCAGCAGCCCGGTCCAGGGGGAACTCTATGGCTACACCTTC
CASSPVQGELYGYTF
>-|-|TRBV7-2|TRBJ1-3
TGTGCCAGCAGCTTAGCTGGGGGGAACTCTGGAAACACCATATATTTT
CASSLAGGNSGNTIYF
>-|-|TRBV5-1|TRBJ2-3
TGCGCCAGCAGCTTGGACGGGTTTACGGATACGCAGTATTTT
CASSLDGFTDTQYF
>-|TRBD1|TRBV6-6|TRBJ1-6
TGTGCCAGCACCTTAGATCCAGGGGGGAATTCACCCCTCCACTTT
CASTLDPGGNSPLHF
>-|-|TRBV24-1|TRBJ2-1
TGTGCCACCAGTGTTCGGGGCCTTCTGGGAGGCAATGAGCAGTTCTTC
CATSVRGLLGGNEQFF
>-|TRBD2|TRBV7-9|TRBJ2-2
TGTGCCAGCAGCGGAGGGAGGGCGTCACACGGGGAGCTGTTTTTT
CASSGGRASHGELFF
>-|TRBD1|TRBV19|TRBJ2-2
TGTGCCAGTAGTACCGGGACAGGAGGCACCGGGGAGCTGTTTTTT
CASSTGTGGTGELFF
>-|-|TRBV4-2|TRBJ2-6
TGTGCCAGCAGCCAAAGCTTGACAACGTCTGGGGCCAACGTCCTGACTTTC
CASSQSLTTSGANVLTF
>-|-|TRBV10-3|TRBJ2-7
TGTGCCATCAGTGAGGTTTACCAGCGGTACGAGCAGTACTTC
CAISEVYQRYEQYF
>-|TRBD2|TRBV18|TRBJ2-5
TGTGCCAGCTCACCCGGACTAGCGCAAGAGACCCAGTACTTC
CASSPGLAQETQYF
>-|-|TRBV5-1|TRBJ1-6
TGCGCCAGCAGCTTGGCACAGGGTCTAGATTCACCCCTCCACTTT
CASSLAQGLDSPLHF
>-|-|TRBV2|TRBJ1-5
TGTGCCAGCAGATCACAGGGATATCAGCCCCAGCATTTT
CASRSQGYQPQHF
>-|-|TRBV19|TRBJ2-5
TGTGCCAGTAGTATAGGTACGGGTCGTATTGAGACCCAGTACTTC
CASSIGTGRIETQYF
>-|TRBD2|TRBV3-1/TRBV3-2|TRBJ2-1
TGTGCCAGCAGCCACGCTCGATTAGCGGGAGATGATGAGCAGTTCTTC
CASSHARLAGDDEQFF
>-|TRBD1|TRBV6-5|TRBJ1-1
TGTGCCAGCACCCTTCGGGACAGGGGATGGACTGAAGCTTTCTTT
CASTLRDRGWTEAFF
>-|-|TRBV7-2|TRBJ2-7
TGTGCCAGCAGCCCCGTGGGGGGCGAGCAGTACTTC
CASSPVGGEQYF
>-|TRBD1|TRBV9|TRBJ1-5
TGTGCCAGCAGTGAGCAGGGGGGAGGTCAGCCCCAGCATTTT
CASSEQGGGQPQHF
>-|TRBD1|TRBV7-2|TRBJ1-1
TGTGCCAGCAGCTTAGTTGGACAGGGAGTTGGAGCTTTCTTT
CASSLVGQGVGAFF
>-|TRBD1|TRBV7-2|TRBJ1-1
TGTGCCAGCAGCTCGAGACAGGGACGCGGAGGCACTGAAGCTTTCTTT
CASSSRQGRGGTEAFF
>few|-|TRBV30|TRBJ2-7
TGTGCCTGGAGTGTCCTACAGGGCTCCTACGAGCAGTACTTC
CAWSVLQGSYEQYF
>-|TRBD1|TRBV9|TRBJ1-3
TGTGCCAGCAGCGCAGAGGGAGGACAGGTGGGAAACACCATATATTTT
CASSAEGGQVGNTIYF
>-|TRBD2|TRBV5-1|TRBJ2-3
TGCGCCAACCCGGGCGCTAGCGGACACTTCCAAAACACAGATACGCAGTATTTT
CANPGASGHFQNTDTQYF
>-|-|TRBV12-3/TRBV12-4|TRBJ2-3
TGTGCCAGCAGTCCCGGAGAGCGTTATACGCAGTATTTT
CASSPGERYTQYF
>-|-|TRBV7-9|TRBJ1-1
TGTGCCAGCAGCTTAGAACCAGGCTCAGGTAGCACTGAAGCTTTCTTT
CASSLEPGSGSTEAFF
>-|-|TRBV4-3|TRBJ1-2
TGCGCCAGCAGCCATCCCGACAGCTATGGCTACACCTTC
CASSHPDSYGYTF
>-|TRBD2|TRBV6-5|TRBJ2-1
TGTGCCAGCCTCCGGACTAGCGCTAGGAATGAGCAGTTCTTC
CASLRTSARNEQFF
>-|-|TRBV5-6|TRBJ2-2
TGTGCCAGCAGCTTGTACCTCTGGGACTGGAGGGCCGGGGAGCTGTTTTTT
CASSLYLWDWRAGELFF
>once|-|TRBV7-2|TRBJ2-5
TGTGCCAGCAGCTTACTGGTCCAGGAGACCCAGTACTTC
CASSLLVQETQYF
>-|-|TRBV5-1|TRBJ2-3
TGCGCCAGCAGCTTGCCTGGGCTGTACACGCAGTATTTT
CASSLPGLYTQYF
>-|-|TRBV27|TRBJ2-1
TGTGCCAGCAGCCTTAGCCCCCGCGCGTACAATGAGCAGTTCTTC
CASSLSPRAYNEQFF
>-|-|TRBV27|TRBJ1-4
TGTGCCAGCAGCCCGGGGGTGGATAAGACAACTAATGAAAAACTGTTTTTT
CASSPGVDKTTNEKLFF
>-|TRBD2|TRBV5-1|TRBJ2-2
TGCGCCAGCAGCCGGACTAGCGGGAGTGGCGGGGAGCTGTTTTTT
CASSRTSGSGGELFF